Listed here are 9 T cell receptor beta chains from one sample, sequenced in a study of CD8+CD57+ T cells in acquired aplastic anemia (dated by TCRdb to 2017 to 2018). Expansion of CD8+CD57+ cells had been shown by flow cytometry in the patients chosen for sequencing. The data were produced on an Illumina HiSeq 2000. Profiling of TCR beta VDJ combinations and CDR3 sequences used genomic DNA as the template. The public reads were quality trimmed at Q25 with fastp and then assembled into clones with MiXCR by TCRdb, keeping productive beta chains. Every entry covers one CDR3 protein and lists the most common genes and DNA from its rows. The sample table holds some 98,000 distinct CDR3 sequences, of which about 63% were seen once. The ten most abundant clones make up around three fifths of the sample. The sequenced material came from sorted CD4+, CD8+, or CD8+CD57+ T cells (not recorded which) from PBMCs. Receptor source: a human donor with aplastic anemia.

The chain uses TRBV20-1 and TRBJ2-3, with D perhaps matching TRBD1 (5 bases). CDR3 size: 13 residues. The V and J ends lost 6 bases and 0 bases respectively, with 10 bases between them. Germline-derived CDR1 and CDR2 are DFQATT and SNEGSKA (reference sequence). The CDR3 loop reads CSAGAGSTDTQYF. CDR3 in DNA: TGCAGTGCCGGAGCAGGGAGCACAGATACGCAGTATTTT.

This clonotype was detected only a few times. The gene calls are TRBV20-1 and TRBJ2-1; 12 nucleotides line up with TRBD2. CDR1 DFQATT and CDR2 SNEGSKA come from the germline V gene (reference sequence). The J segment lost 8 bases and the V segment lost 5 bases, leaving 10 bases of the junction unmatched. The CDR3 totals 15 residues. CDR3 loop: CSARLAGGIGDEQFF. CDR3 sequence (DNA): TGCAGTGCTCGTCTAGCGGGAGGGATCGGCGATGAGCAGTTCTTC.

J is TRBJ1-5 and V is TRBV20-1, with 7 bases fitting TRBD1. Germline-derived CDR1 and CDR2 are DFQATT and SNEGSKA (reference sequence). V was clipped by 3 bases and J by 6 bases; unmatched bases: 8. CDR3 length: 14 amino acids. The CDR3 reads CSASQGGRAQPQHF. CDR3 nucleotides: TGCAGTGCTAGCCAGGGGGGGAGGGCTCAGCCCCAGCATTTT.

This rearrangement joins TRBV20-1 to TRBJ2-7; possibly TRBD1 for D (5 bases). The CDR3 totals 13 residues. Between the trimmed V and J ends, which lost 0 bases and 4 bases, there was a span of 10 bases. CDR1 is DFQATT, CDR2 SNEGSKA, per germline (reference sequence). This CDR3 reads CSARDATGYEQYF. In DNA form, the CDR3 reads TGCAGTGCTAGAGATGCTACAGGTTACGAGCAGTACTTC.

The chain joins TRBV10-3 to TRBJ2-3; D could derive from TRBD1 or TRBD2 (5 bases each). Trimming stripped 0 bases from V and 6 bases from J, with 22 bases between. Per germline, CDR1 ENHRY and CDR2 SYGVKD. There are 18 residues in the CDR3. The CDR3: CAISESIAGTNPMDTQYF. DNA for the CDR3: TGTGCCATCAGTGAGTCTATCGCCGGGACCAACCCTATGGATACGCAGTATTTT.

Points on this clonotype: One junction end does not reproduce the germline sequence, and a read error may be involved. The CDR3 loop reads CATSAPSSYEQYF. Written as DNA, the CDR3 is TGTGCCACCAGTGCCCCCAGCTCCTACGAGCAATACTTC. This chain links TRBV24-1 with TRBJ2-7; D not certain. In germline, CDR1 is KGHDR, CDR2 SFDVKD. The CDR3 extends over 13 amino acids.

CDR3 sequence reads: CRAVPLFSSTF. In DNA form, the CDR3 reads TGCAGAGCCGTTCCTTTGTTTTCAAGCACCTTC. The V gene is TRBV20-1, the J gene TRBJ1-2; D gene unclear. Germline V lookup: CDR1 DFQATT, CDR2 SNEGSKA (reference sequence). This CDR3 comprises 11 residues.

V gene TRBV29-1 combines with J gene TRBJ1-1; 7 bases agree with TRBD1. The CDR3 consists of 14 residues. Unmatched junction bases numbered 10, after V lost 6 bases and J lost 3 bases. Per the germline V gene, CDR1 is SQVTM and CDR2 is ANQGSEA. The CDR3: CSVEGDSIDTEAFF. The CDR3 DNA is TGCAGCGTCGAGGGGGACAGTATAGACACTGAAGCTTTCTTT. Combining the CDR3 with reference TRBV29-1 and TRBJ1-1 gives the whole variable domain SAVISQKPSRDICQRGTSLTIQCQVDSQVTMMFWYRQQPGQSLTLIATANQGSEATYESGFVIDKFPISRPNLTFSTLTVSNMSPEDSSIYLCSVEGDSIDTEAFFGQGTRLTVV.

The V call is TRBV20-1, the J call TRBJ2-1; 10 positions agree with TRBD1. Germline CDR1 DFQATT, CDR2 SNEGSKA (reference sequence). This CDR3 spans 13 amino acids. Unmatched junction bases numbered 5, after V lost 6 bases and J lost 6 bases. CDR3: CSALGQGGNEQFF. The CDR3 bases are TGCAGTGCCCTCGGACAGGGGGGCAATGAGCAGTTCTTC.